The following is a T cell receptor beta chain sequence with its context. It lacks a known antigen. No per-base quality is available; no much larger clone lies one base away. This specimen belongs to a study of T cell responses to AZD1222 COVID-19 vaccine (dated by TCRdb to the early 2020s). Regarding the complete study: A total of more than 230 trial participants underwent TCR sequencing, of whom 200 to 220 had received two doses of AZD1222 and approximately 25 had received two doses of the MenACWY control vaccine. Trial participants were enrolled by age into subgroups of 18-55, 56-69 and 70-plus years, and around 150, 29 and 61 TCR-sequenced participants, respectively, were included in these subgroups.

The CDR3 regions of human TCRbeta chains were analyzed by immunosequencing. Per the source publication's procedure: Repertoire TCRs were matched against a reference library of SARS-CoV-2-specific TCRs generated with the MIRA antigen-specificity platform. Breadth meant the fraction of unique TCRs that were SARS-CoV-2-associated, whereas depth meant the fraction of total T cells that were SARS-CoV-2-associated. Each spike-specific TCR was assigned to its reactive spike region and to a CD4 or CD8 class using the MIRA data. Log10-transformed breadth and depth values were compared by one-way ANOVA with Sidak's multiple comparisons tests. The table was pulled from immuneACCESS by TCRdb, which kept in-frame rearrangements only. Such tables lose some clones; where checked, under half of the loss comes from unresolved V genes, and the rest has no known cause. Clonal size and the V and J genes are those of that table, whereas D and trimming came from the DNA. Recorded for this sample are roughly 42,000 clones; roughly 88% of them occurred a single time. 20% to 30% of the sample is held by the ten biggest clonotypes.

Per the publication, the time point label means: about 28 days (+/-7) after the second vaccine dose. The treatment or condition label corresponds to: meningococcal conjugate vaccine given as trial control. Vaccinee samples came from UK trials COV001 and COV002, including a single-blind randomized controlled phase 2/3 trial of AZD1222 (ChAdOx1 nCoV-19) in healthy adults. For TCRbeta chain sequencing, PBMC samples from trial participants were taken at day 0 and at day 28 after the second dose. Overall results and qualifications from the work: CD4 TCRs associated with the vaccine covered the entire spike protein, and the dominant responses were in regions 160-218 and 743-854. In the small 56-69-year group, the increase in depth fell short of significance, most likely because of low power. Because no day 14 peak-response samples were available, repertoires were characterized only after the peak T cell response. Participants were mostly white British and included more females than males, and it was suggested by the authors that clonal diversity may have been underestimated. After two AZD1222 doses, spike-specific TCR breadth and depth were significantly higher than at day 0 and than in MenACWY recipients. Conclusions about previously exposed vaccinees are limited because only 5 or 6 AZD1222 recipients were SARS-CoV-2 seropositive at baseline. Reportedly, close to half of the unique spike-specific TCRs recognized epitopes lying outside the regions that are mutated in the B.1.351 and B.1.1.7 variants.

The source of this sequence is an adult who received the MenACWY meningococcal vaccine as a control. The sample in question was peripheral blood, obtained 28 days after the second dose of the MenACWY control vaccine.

The nucleotide sequence reads TGTGCCAGCAGCTCGCCGGGACAGGAAGTTCTTAGCACAGATACGCAGTATTTT. This encodes CASSSPGQEVLSTDTQYF. The rearranged chain carries TRBV7-6 and TRBJ2-3, and TRBD1 aligns with 8 junction nucleotides. As encoded in the germline V gene, CDR1 is SGHVS while CDR2 is FNYEAQ. Trimming accounts for 4 bases at V and 0 bases at J, while the number of junction bases matched to no gene is 12. There are 18 amino acids in the CDR3, from cysteine to phenylalanine inclusive. The DNA shown is the 54-base CDR3, in frame from base 1.